This is a list of T cell receptor beta chains from one sample in a study of cytomegalovirus exposure and HLA in healthy donors. Method: immunoSEQ multiplex PCR; TCRdb's copy keeps in-frame clones and lacks some. The sample lists about 80,000 clones, 67% occurring once. The sequencing sample was made of PBMCs. The source is a woman in her forties or fifties in good health and CMV-seropositive. The conserved cysteine and the conserved F or W are not part of the CDR3 here.

J gene	V gene	CDR3 protein
TRBJ1-1	TRBV9	ASSVGTGSNTEAF
TRBJ1-1	TRBV9	ASSDRGTEAF
TRBJ1-5	TRBV6-1	ASNRQGQEGQPQH
TRBJ2-1	TRBV19	ASTWGRSSYNEQF
TRBJ1-3	TRBV6-4	ASSTDNGNTIY
TRBJ2-7	TRBV5-6	ASSQAYEQY
TRBJ1-3	TRBV2	ASRGITGNTIY
TRBJ1-2	TRBV10-3	ATGQGTVDGYT
TRBJ1-2	TRBV5-1	ASSWTPGADYGYT
TRBJ1-1	TRBV7-9	ASSPRQGIQIDTEAF
TRBJ1-2	TRBV15	ATSRPTPPQGNYGYT
NA	TRBV5-1	ASSLSPGSYEQY